These 29 T cell receptor beta chains share one sample of origin, sequenced in a study of cytomegalovirus exposure and HLA in healthy donors. A multiplex PCR was run with 60 Vbeta primers and 13 Jbeta primers. This table comes from immunoSEQ multiplex PCR, and its TCRdb copy is limited to in-frame clones, with some not included. The sample yields 75,000 to 95,000 clones, over 65% seen once. The sequenced material came from PBMCs. Every receptor here comes from a man aged 50-60 years in good health and CMV-seronegative.

This clone was seen a handful of times. The V call is TRBV11-2, the J call TRBJ2-7, with D hard to call. Trimming took 3 bases from V and 4 from J, leaving 7 bases between them. CDR3 size: 12 residues. The germline V gene encodes CDR1 SGHAT and CDR2 FQNNGV. In DNA, the CDR3 is TGTGCCAGCAGCTTTTCCCAGTACGAGCAGTACTTC. It yields the protein CASSFSQYEQYF.

This clone was seen a few times. The chain has TRBV28 and TRBJ2-3; the match to TRBD1 covers 7 bases. CDR3 size: 15 residues. Trimming removed 2 bases from V and 5 bases from J; junction bases left unmatched: 7. CDR1 and CDR2 (germline): MDHEN, SYDVKM. CDR3: CASSLRTGAGDTQYF. DNA for the CDR3: TGTGCCAGCAGTTTACGAACAGGGGCTGGAGATACGCAGTATTTT.

There are a few counts of this clone. The chain is built from TRBV18 and TRBJ2-2; D not resolved. The CDR3 spans 12 residues. Germline-derived CDR1 and CDR2 are KGHSH and LQKENI. V lost 3 bases to trimming and J lost 4 bases, with 3 bases between them. The CDR3 DNA is TGTGCCAGCTCACCCTCCACCGGGGAGCTGTTTTTT. This sequence encodes CASSPSTGELFF.

This chain connects TRBV7-9 to TRBJ2-7, with 7 bases identical to TRBD1. CDR3 length equals 15 residues. Germline V gene lookup returns CDR1 SEHNR and CDR2 FQNEAQ (reference sequence). J gave up 2 bases and V 5 bases, and 9 bases lay outside the gene matches. CDR3 residues: CASSKGTAPPYEQYF. The CDR3, as DNA: TGTGCCAGCAGCAAAGGGACAGCACCTCCCTACGAGCAGTACTTC.

This chain links TRBV4-1 with TRBJ1-5; TRBD1 matches at 9 bases. Germline CDR1 reads MGHRA; CDR2 reads YSYEKL. After removal of 4 bases from V and 3 bases from J, the junction contained 7 bases not matched to a gene. The CDR3 consists of 16 residues. The CDR3, as DNA: TGCGCCAGCAGCCCCCAGGACAGGGGATTCAATCAGCCCCAGCATTTT. It translates to CASSPQDRGFNQPQHF.

The chain couples TRBV2 to TRBJ1-2, with unresolved D. Germline V lookup: CDR1 SNHLY, CDR2 FYNNEI. Between the trimmed V and J ends, which lost 3 bases and 4 bases, there was a span of 9 bases. The CDR3 has 13 amino acids. The CDR3 region is CASSDGLSYGYTF. CDR3 sequence (DNA): TGTGCCAGCAGTGATGGCCTCTCCTATGGCTACACCTTC.

This clone was seen a handful of times. CDR3 bases: TGTGCCAGCAGTTCCGGGGTTCACGAGCAGTACTTC. It encodes CASSSGVHEQYF. This chain links TRBV27 with TRBJ2-7, with a tentative D call TRBD2 (5 bases). V was shortened by 4 bases and J by 5 bases, with 9 bases between the two germline ends. Germline assignment: CDR1 MNHEY and CDR2 SMNVEV (reference sequence). This CDR3 region has 12 residues.

The genes are TRBV20-1 and TRBJ2-7, with D possibly being TRBD2 (5 bases). V lost 3 bases and J 8 bases, leaving 11 bases between the germline ends. There are 11 residues in the CDR3. CDR1 and CDR2 from the germline V gene are DFQATT and SNEGSKA (reference sequence). This CDR3 reads CSASDQRKQYF. Written as DNA, the CDR3 is TGCAGTGCTAGTGACCAGCGGAAGCAGTACTTC.

The CDR3 sequence is CASSQGNRVSTDTQYF. CDR3 DNA sequence: TGTGCCAGCAGCCAAGGGAACAGGGTTAGCACAGATACGCAGTATTTT. The chain uses TRBV14 and TRBJ2-3; D may be TRBD1 (6 bases). The CDR3 loop spans 16 amino acids. Between the trimmed V and J ends, which lost 1 base and 0 bases, there was a span of 11 bases. CDR1 is SGHDN, CDR2 FVKESK, per germline.

This chain connects TRBV15 to TRBJ2-7; D unresolved. The germline gives CDR1 LNHNV, CDR2 YYDKDF (reference sequence). The V end was cut by 1 base, the J end by 0 bases, with 10 bases between. The CDR3 runs 15 residues. CDR3 nucleotides: TGTGCCACCAGCAGAGGTATCCCGAGCTCCTACGAGCAGTACTTC. It codes for CATSRGIPSSYEQYF.

This chain connects TRBV9 to TRBJ1-6; 9 bases fit TRBD1. CDR1 and CDR2 from the germline V gene are SGDLS and YYNGEE. The CDR3 contains 15 residues. The J segment lost 6 bases and the V segment lost 0 bases, leaving 1 base of the junction unmatched. Written as DNA, the CDR3 is TGTGCCAGCAGCGTAGAGACAGGGGGTAATTCACCCCTCCACTTT. It is translated as CASSVETGGNSPLHF.

The rearrangement uses TRBV7-9 and TRBJ1-2; D is uncertain. The CDR3 has 13 amino acids. V lost 1 base to trimming and J lost 4 bases, with 7 bases between them. From germline, CDR1 is SEHNR and CDR2 FQNEAQ (reference sequence). The CDR3 spells CASSLVWLYGYTF. The CDR3 DNA is TGTGCCAGCAGCTTAGTCTGGCTCTATGGCTACACCTTC.

Details on this clone: The same CDR3 arises from other DNA sequences in this sample as well. The chain has TRBV2 and TRBJ2-1; 10 bases are shared with TRBD2. After removal of 4 bases from V and 2 bases from J, the junction contained 2 bases not matched to a gene. The length of the CDR3 is 15 residues. Germline V gene data show CDR1 as SNHLY and CDR2 as FYNNEI. CDR3: CASSVSGGAYNEQFF. CDR3 coding DNA: TGTGCCAGCAGTGTGAGCGGGGGGGCCTACAATGAGCAGTTCTTC.

The chain has TRBV10-3 and TRBJ1-1; TRBD1 agrees at 9 bases. Germline assignment: CDR1 ENHRY and CDR2 SYGVKD. The CDR3 totals 14 residues. V trimming: 7 bases; J trimming: 7 bases; junction bases outside the gene matches: 10. The CDR3 spells CAIKLGQGGREAFF. The CDR3 DNA is TGTGCCATCAAACTGGGACAGGGAGGGCGTGAAGCTTTCTTT.

V gene TRBV28 combines with J gene TRBJ1-3, with TRBD1 as a possible D gene (5 bases). Trimming stripped 10 bases from V and 3 bases from J, with 13 bases between. CDR1 is MDHEN, CDR2 SYDVKM, per germline. This CDR3 region has 13 residues. CDR3 in DNA: TGTGCCACTGGGGGGGGTGGTGGAAACACCATATATTTT. Translating it yields CATGGGGGNTIYF.

This clone showed up many times. V is TRBV13 and J is TRBJ2-6; the D gene is possibly TRBD2 (5 bases). This CDR3 region has 21 residues. Germline CDR1 PRHDT, CDR2 FYEKMQ (reference sequence). V was clipped by 2 bases and J by 0 bases, with 23 bases between them. CDR3 sequence reads: CASSLLGAWAAGFSGANVLTF. CDR3 nucleotides: TGTGCCAGCAGCTTACTAGGAGCCTGGGCGGCGGGTTTCTCTGGGGCCAACGTCCTGACTTTC.

This sequence joins TRBV19 and TRBJ1-1; D possibly corresponds to TRBD1 (6 bases). With 5 bases removed from V and 5 bases from J, the gap between germline ends came to 15 bases. From germline, CDR1 is LNHDA and CDR2 SQIVND (reference sequence). This CDR3 has 14 amino acids. The CDR3 DNA reads TGTGCCAGTAGTCCACAGGGTCGAGGGACTGAAGCTTTCTTT. It specifies CASSPQGRGTEAFF.

To note about this clone: Other DNA sequences of this sample code for an identical CDR3. This sequence joins TRBV10-3 and TRBJ2-7; D perhaps matches TRBD1 (6 bases). Trimming removed 10 bases at V and 1 base at J, with 11 bases between. Germline CDR1 reads ENHRY; CDR2 reads SYGVKD. This CDR3 spans 12 amino acids. CDR3 nucleotides: TGTGCCACGGGACACACTTCCTACGAGCAGTACTTC. Translation gives CATGHTSYEQYF.

This chain connects TRBV6-1 to TRBJ2-2; TRBD1 matches 7 bases. CDR3 length equals 15 residues. V was pared by 7 bases and J by 0 bases, with 5 bases of the junction left unmatched. Germline CDR1 is MNHNS and CDR2 is SASEGT. The CDR3 DNA is TGTGCCAGCAAAATCACAGGGGCGAACACCGGGGAGCTGTTTTTT. Protein product: CASKITGANTGELFF.

This chain connects TRBV5-1 to TRBJ1-2; 9 bases map to TRBD1. V lost 0 bases to trimming and J lost 7 bases; unmatched junction nucleotides: 4. The CDR3 runs to 14 residues. The germline gives CDR1 SGHRS, CDR2 YFSETQ. DNA for the CDR3: TGCGCCAGCAGCTTGGTACAGGGGGCCGGTGGCTACACCTTC. Encoded protein: CASSLVQGAGGYTF. The full variable domain, rest sourced from reference TRBV5-1 and TRBJ1-2, is KAGVTQTPRYLIKTRGQQVTLSCSPISGHRSVSWYQQTPGQGLQFLFEYFSETQRNKGNFPGRFSGRQFSNSRSEMNVSTLELGDSALYLCASSLVQGAGGYTFGSGTRLTVV.

This chain connects TRBV2 to TRBJ2-2; 8 bases are a match to TRBD1. Losses at the gene ends were 7 bases for V and 5 bases for J; bases not matched to a gene: 6. The germline gives CDR1 SNHLY, CDR2 FYNNEI. The CDR3 has 14 amino acids. The CDR3 sequence: CASTRQGLTGELFF. DNA of the CDR3: TGTGCCAGCACCAGACAGGGGCTTACCGGGGAGCTGTTTTTT.

This clone was seen more than once but under ten times. The chain joins TRBV2 to TRBJ1-1; D remains ambiguous. This CDR3 contains 14 residues. V was shortened by 5 bases and J by 1 base, with 11 bases between the two germline ends. CDR1 is SNHLY and CDR2 is FYNNEI in the germline V gene. The chain's CDR3 is CASSPNLKNTEAFF. CDR3 bases: TGTGCCAGCAGTCCTAACCTCAAGAACACTGAAGCTTTCTTT.

The rearrangement uses TRBV2 and TRBJ2-5; the match to TRBD2 covers 7 bases. V was pared by 3 bases and J by 4 bases, with 8 bases of the junction left unmatched. The V gene's germline CDR1 is SNHLY and CDR2 FYNNEI. This CDR3 comprises 15 residues. The CDR3 bases are TGTGCCAGCAGTGAGGGTCACCCGGGGGGAGAGACCCAGTACTTC. Encoded protein: CASSEGHPGGETQYF. The variable domain in full, with the rest retrieved from reference TRBV2 and TRBJ2-5, is EPEVTQTPSHQVTQMGQEVILRCVPISNHLYFYWYRQILGQKVEFLVSFYNNEISEKSEIFDDQFSVERPDGSNFTLKIRSTKLEDSAMYFCASSEGHPGGETQYFGPGTRLLVL.

On this clone itself: One end of the junction varies from germline; a read error may be responsible. The gene calls are TRBV19 and TRBJ2-7; a possible D gene is TRBD1 (6 bases). CDR1 and CDR2 from the germline V gene are LNHDA and SQIVND (reference sequence). The CDR3 has 14 residues. The CDR3: CASSPGARGDEQCF. Written as DNA, the CDR3 is TGTGCCAGTAGCCCAGGGGCACGGGGCGACGAGCAGTGCTTC.

The gene calls are TRBV18 and TRBJ1-2; D is undetermined. The CDR3 runs to 12 residues. Trimming took 5 bases from V and 8 from J, leaving 12 bases between them. Germline CDR1 is KGHSH and CDR2 is LQKENI. The CDR3 bases are TGTGCCAGCTCAAACCTACCGGGGGGCTACACCTTC. This sequence encodes CASSNLPGGYTF.

The CDR3 protein is CASSLEGGREQYF. The CDR3 nucleotides read TGTGCCAGCAGCTTAGAGGGGGGGAGGGAGCAGTACTTC. V and J are TRBV7-2 and TRBJ2-5; TRBD2 is a possible D gene (7 bases). The CDR3 runs to 13 residues. Germline V lookup: CDR1 SGHTA, CDR2 FQGNSA. V lost 1 base, J lost 11 bases, and 14 bases lay in between.

The chain couples TRBV5-1 to TRBJ2-3; 11 bases line up with TRBD2. With V trimmed by 0 bases and J by 7 bases, 4 bases remained unmatched. The CDR3 is made up of 15 amino acids. The germline V gene encodes CDR1 SGHRS and CDR2 YFSETQ. Here the CDR3 DNA reads TGCGCCAGCAGCTTGGTATCTAGCGGGGGGAATACGCAGTATTTT. Protein sequence: CASSLVSSGGNTQYF.

The chain carries TRBV6-1 and TRBJ1-2, with D possibly TRBD1 on 6 matching bases. Germline CDR1 MNHNS, CDR2 SASEGT. V was cut by 3 bases and J by 2 bases, with 13 bases left in between. The CDR3 totals 15 residues. The CDR3 region is CASSDPGQANYGYTF. The CDR3 nucleotides read TGTGCCAGCAGTGATCCGGGACAAGCGAACTATGGCTACACCTTC.

The chain recombines TRBV7-3 with TRBJ2-5; 7 bases line up with TRBD1. The junction had 10 bases not matched to a gene; V was cut back by 1 base and J by 5 bases. Germline V gene data show CDR1 as SGHTA and CDR2 as FQGTGA. The CDR3 length is 16 residues. The CDR3 is CASSLKKRQGDETQYF. CDR3 in DNA: TGTGCCAGCAGCTTAAAAAAGCGACAGGGAGATGAGACCCAGTACTTC.